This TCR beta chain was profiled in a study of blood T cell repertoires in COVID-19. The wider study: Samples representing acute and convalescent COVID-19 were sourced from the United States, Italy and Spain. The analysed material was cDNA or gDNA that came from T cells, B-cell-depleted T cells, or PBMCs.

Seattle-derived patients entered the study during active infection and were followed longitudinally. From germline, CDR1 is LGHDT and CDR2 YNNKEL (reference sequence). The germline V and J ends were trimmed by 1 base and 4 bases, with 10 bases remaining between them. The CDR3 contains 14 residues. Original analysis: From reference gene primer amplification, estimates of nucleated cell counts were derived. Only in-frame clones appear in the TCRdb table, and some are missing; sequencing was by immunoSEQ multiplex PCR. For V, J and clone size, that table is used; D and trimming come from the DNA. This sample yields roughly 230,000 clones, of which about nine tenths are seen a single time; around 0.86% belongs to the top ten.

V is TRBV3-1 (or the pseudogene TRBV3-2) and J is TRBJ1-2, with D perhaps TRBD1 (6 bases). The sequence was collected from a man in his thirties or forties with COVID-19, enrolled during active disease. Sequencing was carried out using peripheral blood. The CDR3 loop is CASSQGSGAYGYTF. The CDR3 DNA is TGTGCCAGCAGCCAAGGTTCAGGGGCCTATGGCTACACCTTC.